Listed below are T cell receptor beta chains from one sample, sequenced in a study of cytomegalovirus exposure and HLA in healthy donors. The method was immunoSEQ multiplex PCR; TCRdb's version includes in-frame clones alone and lacks a portion of them. This sample has more than 85,000 clones; approximately 87% occur once, and the top ten carry just over 2.5%. The material sequenced was PBMCs. These receptors originate from a middle-aged man in good health and CMV-seronegative. Both conserved end residues are part of each CDR3. The D gene is left open where the match is weak. Only some rows state a clone size, as once, few, many or a class for expanded clones.

j_call v_call clone_size d_call cdr3_nt cdr3_aa
TRBJ2-1 TRBV4-1 - - TGCGCCAGCAGCCAAGCCGGGACAAGCTCGCCCATACCTCACTACAATGAGCAGTTCTTC CASSQAGTSSPIPHYNEQFF
TRBJ2-1 TRBV6-6 once - TGTGCCAGCAGCGCACAGGGTGGTCTTCGGAATGAGCAGTTCTTC CASSAQGGLRNEQFF
TRBJ2-7 TRBV11-3 - TRBD2 TGTGCCAGCAGCCCCGGCGGGGGGGTCGGCGAGCAGTACTTC CASSPGGGVGEQYF
TRBJ2-7 TRBV10-2 - - TGCGCCAGCAGTGAGTGGGGAGTGTCCTACGAGCAGTACTTC CASSEWGVSYEQYF
TRBJ2-3 TRBV2 once TRBD1 TGTGCCAGCAGTGACGGGACAGGAATCACAGATACGCAGTATTTT CASSDGTGITDTQYF
TRBJ1-5 TRBV11-2 - - TGTGCCAGCAGCCGAGGCGGGGCTCGGCAGCCCCAGCATTTT CASSRGGARQPQHF
TRBJ1-6 TRBV7-7 - - TGTGCTAGCAGCCTTGGGCGTAATTCACCCCTCCACTTT CASSLGRNSPLHF
TRBJ2-7 TRBV7-3 - - TGTGCCAGCAGCCCCGGCAGGGGCGCCTACGAGCAGTACTTC CASSPGRGAYEQYF
TRBJ1-5 TRBV25-1 - - TGTGCCAGCAGTCGGGGGTTTCAGCCCCAGCATTTT CASSRGFQPQHF
TRBJ2-7 TRBV13 - - TGTGCCAGCAGCTCACCCCGGACAGCCTACGAGCAGTACTTC CASSSPRTAYEQYF
TRBJ1-2 TRBV11-2 - - TGTGCCAGCAGCTTAGATCGAACGGAGAACTATGGCTACACCTTC CASSLDRTENYGYTF
TRBJ1-4 TRBV19 - - TGTGCCAGTAGACACGGGGGGGGAAGAGGAGAAAAACTGTTTTTT CASRHGGGRGEKLFF
TRBJ1-2 TRBV6-5 - - TGTGCCAGCAGTTACTCAGGGGGTAGTTTTGGTGGCTACACCTTC CASSYSGGSFGGYTF
TRBJ1-2 TRBV9 - TRBD1 TGTGCCAGCAGCGTCATCAGGGGGCCAGCTAACTATGGCTACACCTTC CASSVIRGPANYGYTF
TRBJ1-5 TRBV10-3 - TRBD1 TGTGCCATCAGTGAGACTTACGGGCAGGGGGTAGGGCCCCAGCATTTT CAISETYGQGVGPQHF
TRBJ1-1 TRBV5-1 - TRBD1 TGCGCCAGCAGCTTGGAGTACCCAGGGGGGACTGAAGCTTTCTTT CASSLEYPGGTEAFF
TRBJ2-7 TRBV7-3 - TRBD2 TGTGCCAGCAGCCCTAGCGGGGGGGGAGCATACGAGCAGTACTTC CASSPSGGGAYEQYF
TRBJ2-3 TRBV7-3 - TRBD2 TGTGCCAGCAGCCCACGGGGAGGGACTCCCACAGATACGCAGTATTTT CASSPRGGTPTDTQYF
TRBJ2-2 TRBV5-4 - - TGTGCCAGCAGCTCCCCACCGGGGGACACCGGGGAGCTGTTTTTT CASSSPPGDTGELFF
TRBJ2-3 TRBV5-1 - TRBD2 TGCGCCAGCAGCCAGGGGACTAGCGGGGGAGCAGATACGCAGTATTTT CASSQGTSGGADTQYF
TRBJ2-1 TRBV19 - - TGTGCCACCCAGACCCGGGGTTACAATGAGCAGTTCTTC CATQTRGYNEQFF
TRBJ1-2 TRBV7-2 - TRBD1 TGTGCCAGCAGCCTAAAGACAGGGGGGGGCTATGGCTACACCTTC CASSLKTGGGYGYTF
TRBJ2-4 TRBV6-4 once TRBD1 TGTGCCAGCAGCCACAGGGGGGCCAAAAACATTCAGTACTTC CASSHRGAKNIQYF
TRBJ2-1 TRBV7-3 - - TGTGCCAGCAGCTTAATGGGGCAGGCCTACAATGAGCAGTTCTTC CASSLMGQAYNEQFF
TRBJ1-2 TRBV6-5 - - TGTGCCAGCAGGGCGACAGGCCACTATGGCTACACCTTC CASRATGHYGYTF